The sequence of this T cell receptor beta chain was determined in a study of metastatic and nonmetastatic thyroid tumors. Overall study: The comparison covered peripheral blood and tumor or nodule tissue in malignant and benign thyroid patients. General study points: Benign nodules reportedly had significantly lower TCR beta diversity than malignant thyroid tumors in blood and tumor.

Among the patients, none had received any treatment before thyroid surgery. Original handling: A classifier for distant metastasis in papillary thyroid cancer was constructed using CDR3 differences observed across clinicopathological groups. MiXCR reprocessed the PCR reads for TCRdb. The V and J calls and clone size are TCRdb's, not the authors'. The sample has 30,000 to 40,000 clones; about a third are singletons. For this clone: What it recognizes is unknown.

The CDR3 length is 14 residues. The V end lost 2 bases, the J end lost 7 bases, and 15 bases lay between the germline ends. Germline assignment: CDR1 GTSNPN and CDR2 SVGIG (reference sequence). The sequenced sample consisted of tumor tissue. This rearrangement joins TRBV30 to TRBJ2-1, with D possibly being TRBD1 or TRBD2 (5 bases each). This TCR derives from a female donor with papillary thyroid cancer or a benign thyroid nodule (not recorded which). Some clones in this sample may be carry-over from other donors' samples. The CDR3 protein is CAWSTGPTRNEQFF. The CDR3 DNA sequence: TGTGCCTGGAGTACGGGACCCACGAGGAATGAGCAGTTCTTC.